This T cell receptor (beta chain) was identified during a study of T cells in Graves' hyperthyroidism and ophthalmopathy. In its sample, this clonotype was seen many times. The CDR3 is 13 amino acids. The V gene lost 6 bases and the J gene lost 7 bases, with 16 bases spanning the gap. With a duration under 2 months, the hyperthyroidism was newly diagnosed in patients aged 18 to 65. Patients were excluded because of uncontrolled infection, other autoimmune disease, pregnancy or lactation. What was amplified from RNA transcripts were TCR beta CDR3 regions. With the HTBI primer set, the TCR CDR3 went through a first round of RT-PCR. A single record per CDR3 protein comes from TCRdb applying MiXCR to the multiplex PCR reads. The sample records 350,000 to 500,000 distinct CDR3 sequences, roughly 15% being singletons.

This TCR was recovered from a woman under 30 with Graves' hyperthyroidism. This chain uses TRBV12-3 or TRBV12-4 with TRBJ2-7, with TRBD2 as a possible D gene (6 bases). The sequenced sample was blood. The CDR3 here is CASSPPGVGEQYF. Here the CDR3 DNA reads TGTGCCAGCAGCCCCCCGGGAGTGGGTGAGCAGTACTTC.